The rows below give T cell receptor beta chains drawn from one sample of a study of T-cell memory formation after mild COVID-19. TCRdb recomputed calls from the 5' RACE reads with MiXCR, one row per CDR3 protein. The data contain roughly 620,000 distinct CDR3 sequences, approximately 19% of them singletons. The specimen was PBMCs or a T cell subset sorted from them (not recorded which). Source of these receptors: an adult woman who had mild COVID-19 (a few samples of this study predate the infection). Cell type and time point are not known. The conserved cysteine and the conserved F or W are not part of the CDR3 here. The order of the fields is J gene, V gene, CDR3 protein.

TRBJ2-1 | TRBV28 | ASSFSSLAGRYEQF
TRBJ2-7 | TRBV19 | ASSHPARENEQY
TRBJ2-1 | TRBV5-4 | ASSLAGRDLNNEQF
TRBJ1-1 | TRBV7-6 | ASSLISPVDTEAF
TRBJ2-1 | TRBV6-5 | ASSYETGPNEQF
TRBJ2-3 | TRBV27 | ASSNLAGVSTDTQY
TRBJ1-5 | TRBV30 | ACTSGAGNFPQH
TRBJ2-7 | TRBV5-1 | ASSLEGAPVEQY
TRBJ2-2 | TRBV20-1 | SAQGAGRNTGELF
TRBJ1-5 | TRBV28 | ASSLFLSGNQPQH
TRBJ2-1 | TRBV20-1 | SAPGGGGIVRNEQF
TRBJ2-7 | TRBV12-3/TRBV12-4 | ASRVAGEIYEQY
TRBJ1-1 | TRBV18 | ASSLQLEAYTEAF
TRBJ1-1 | TRBV7-2 | ASSSQGYSTEAF
TRBJ1-4 | TRBV4-3 | ASSRGQGTNKYEKLF
TRBJ2-3 | TRBV4-1 | ASSHPFTGADTQY
TRBJ2-3 | TRBV11-2 | ASSLQRNTDTQY
TRBJ1-3 | TRBV30 | AWSVAGGGASGNTIY
TRBJ2-5 | TRBV12-3/TRBV12-4 | ASSLIWVREEEETQY
TRBJ1-1 | TRBV7-2 | ASSLDTDTFNTEAF
TRBJ1-1 | TRBV12-3/TRBV12-4 | ASSLAGGNTEAF
TRBJ2-1 | TRBV4-3 | ASSPEGLAINEQF
TRBJ2-1 | TRBV24-1 | ATSGTSGSYEQF
TRBJ2-4 | TRBV5-1 | ASSLEGGGLAKNIQY
TRBJ2-7 | TRBV27 | ASSTPGTGSYEQY
TRBJ2-2 | TRBV7-2 | ASSLGLGGRTGELF
TRBJ1-1 | TRBV6-2/TRBV6-3 | ASSYSGLLNTEAF
TRBJ1-2 | TRBV4-2 | ASSQGGGGALGYT
TRBJ1-1 | TRBV12-3/TRBV12-4 | ASSFSGGTEAF
TRBJ1-1 | TRBV19 | ASSIEESEAF
TRBJ1-2 | TRBV5-1 | ASSTGQGTYGYT
TRBJ1-1 | TRBV19 | ASVQGAPRTEAF
TRBJ2-7 | TRBV5-1 | ANPGPYEQY
TRBJ2-7 | TRBV6-2/TRBV6-3 | ASSLGAGETYEQY
TRBJ2-7 | TRBV5-1 | ASSLGQVRRAWDEQY
TRBJ2-7 | TRBV4-3 | ASSQVVSYEQY
TRBJ1-1 | TRBV24-1 | ATSDVGTAAF
TRBJ2-5 | TRBV7-2 | ASSSSGLAGGVTQY
TRBJ2-1 | TRBV5-6 | ASSLSAERELAGEQF
TRBJ2-1 | TRBV7-3 | ASSSREKPGLALYNEQF
TRBJ2-5 | TRBV5-1 | ASSLGQQETQY
TRBJ2-7 | TRBV27 | ASSLSGTVFYEQY
TRBJ2-5 | TRBV9 | ASSGTSGRAETQY
TRBJ2-5 | TRBV9 | ASSVEGQETQY
TRBJ2-6 | TRBV24-1 | ATSAALGANVLT